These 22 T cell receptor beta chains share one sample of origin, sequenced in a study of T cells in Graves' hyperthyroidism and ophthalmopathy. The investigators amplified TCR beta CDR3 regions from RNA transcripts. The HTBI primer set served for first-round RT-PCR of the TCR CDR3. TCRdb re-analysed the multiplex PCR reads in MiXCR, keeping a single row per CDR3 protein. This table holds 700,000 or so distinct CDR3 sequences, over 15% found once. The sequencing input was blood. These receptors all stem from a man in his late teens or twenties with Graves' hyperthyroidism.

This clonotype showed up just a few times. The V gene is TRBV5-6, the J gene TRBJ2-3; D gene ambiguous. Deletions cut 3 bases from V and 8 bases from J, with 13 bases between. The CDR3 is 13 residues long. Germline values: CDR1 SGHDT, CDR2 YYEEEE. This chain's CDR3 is CASSWQLLGTQYF. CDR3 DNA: TGTGCCAGCAGCTGGCAATTGCTCGGTACGCAGTATTTT. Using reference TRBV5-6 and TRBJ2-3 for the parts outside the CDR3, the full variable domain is DAGVTQSPTHLIKTRGQQVTLRCSPKSGHDTVSWYQQALGQGPQFIFQYYEEEERQRGNFPDRFSGHQFPNYSSELNVNALLLGDSALYLCASSWQLLGTQYFGPGTRLTVL.

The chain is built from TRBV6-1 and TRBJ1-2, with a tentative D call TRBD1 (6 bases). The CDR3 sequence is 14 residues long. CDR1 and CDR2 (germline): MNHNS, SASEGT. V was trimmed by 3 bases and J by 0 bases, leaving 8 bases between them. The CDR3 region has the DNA TGTGCCAGCAGTGAGGGGGCAACTAACTATGGCTACACCTTC. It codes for CASSEGATNYGYTF.

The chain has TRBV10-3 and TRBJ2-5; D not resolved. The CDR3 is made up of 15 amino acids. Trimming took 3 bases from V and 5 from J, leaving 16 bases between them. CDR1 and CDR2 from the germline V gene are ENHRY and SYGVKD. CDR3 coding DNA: TGTGCCATCAGTGATCTAGGGCCTCGCAGGGAGACCCAGTACTTC. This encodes CAISDLGPRRETQYF.

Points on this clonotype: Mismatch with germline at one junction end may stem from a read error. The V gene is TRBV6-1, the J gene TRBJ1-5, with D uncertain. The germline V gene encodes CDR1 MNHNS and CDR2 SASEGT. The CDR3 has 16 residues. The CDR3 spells CVSCCVEGRRNQPQHF. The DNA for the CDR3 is TGTGTCAGCTGCTGCGTGGAGGGCAGGCGGAATCAGCCCCAGCATTTT.

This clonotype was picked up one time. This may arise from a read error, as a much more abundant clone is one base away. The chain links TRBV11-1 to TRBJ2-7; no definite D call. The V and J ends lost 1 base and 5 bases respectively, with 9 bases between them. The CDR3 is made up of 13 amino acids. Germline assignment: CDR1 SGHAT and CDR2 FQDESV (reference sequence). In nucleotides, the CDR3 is TGTGCCAGCAGCTTAGAGCTGGTCCACGAGCAGTACTTC. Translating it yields CASSLELVHEQYF. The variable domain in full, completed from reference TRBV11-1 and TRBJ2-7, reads EAEVAQSPRYKITEKSQAVAFWCDPISGHATLYWYRQILGQGPELLVQFQDESVVDDSQLPKDRFSAERLKGVDSTLKIQPAELGDSAMYLCASSLELVHEQYFGPGTRLTVT.

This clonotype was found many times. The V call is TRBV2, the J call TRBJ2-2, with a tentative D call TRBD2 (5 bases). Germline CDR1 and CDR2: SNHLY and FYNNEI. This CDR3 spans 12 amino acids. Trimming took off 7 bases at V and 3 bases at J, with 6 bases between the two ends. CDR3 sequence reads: CASKRYTGELFF. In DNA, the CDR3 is TGTGCCAGCAAGCGGTACACCGGGGAGCTGTTTTTT.

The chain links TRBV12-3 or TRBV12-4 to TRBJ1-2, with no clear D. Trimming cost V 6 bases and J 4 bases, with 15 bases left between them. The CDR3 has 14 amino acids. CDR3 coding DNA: TGTGCCAGCAGCCCAATTGGCCAGTTCTATGGCTACACCTTC. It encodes CASSPIGQFYGYTF.

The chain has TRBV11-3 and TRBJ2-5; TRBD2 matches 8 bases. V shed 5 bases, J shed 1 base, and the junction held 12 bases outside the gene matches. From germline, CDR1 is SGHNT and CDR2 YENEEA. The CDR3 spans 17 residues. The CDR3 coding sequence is TGTGCCAGCAGCCCCTCACTAGCGGAAGTCTTCCAAGAGACCCAGTACTTC. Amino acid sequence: CASSPSLAEVFQETQYF.

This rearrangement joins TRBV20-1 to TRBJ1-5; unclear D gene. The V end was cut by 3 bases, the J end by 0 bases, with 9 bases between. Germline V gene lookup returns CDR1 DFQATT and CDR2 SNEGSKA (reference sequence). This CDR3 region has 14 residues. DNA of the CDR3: TGCAGTGCTAGCTCCAGTAATAGCAATCAGCCCCAGCATTTT. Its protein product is CSASSSNSNQPQHF.

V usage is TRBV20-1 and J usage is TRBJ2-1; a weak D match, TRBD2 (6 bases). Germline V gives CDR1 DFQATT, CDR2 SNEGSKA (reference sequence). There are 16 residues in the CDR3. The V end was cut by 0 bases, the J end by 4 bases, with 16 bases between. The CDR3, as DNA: TGCAGTGCTAGAGATTTACGTGGTAGCGGATACAATGAGCAGTTCTTC. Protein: CSARDLRGSGYNEQFF.

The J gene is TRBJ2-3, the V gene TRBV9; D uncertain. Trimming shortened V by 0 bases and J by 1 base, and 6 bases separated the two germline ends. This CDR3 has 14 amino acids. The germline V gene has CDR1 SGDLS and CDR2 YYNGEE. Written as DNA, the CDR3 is TGTGCCAGCAGCGTAGGAGTCCGCACAGATACGCAGTATTTT. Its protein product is CASSVGVRTDTQYF.

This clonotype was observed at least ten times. CDR3 DNA sequence: TGTGCCAGCAGCTTCCCAGCGGGAGGCCCGGATGAGCAGTTCTTC. Protein: CASSFPAGGPDEQFF. V is TRBV11-3 and J is TRBJ2-1; TRBD2 agrees at 9 bases. This CDR3 contains 15 residues. V shed 3 bases and J 8 bases; nucleotides not matched to a gene: 8. In germline, CDR1 is SGHNT, CDR2 YENEEA.

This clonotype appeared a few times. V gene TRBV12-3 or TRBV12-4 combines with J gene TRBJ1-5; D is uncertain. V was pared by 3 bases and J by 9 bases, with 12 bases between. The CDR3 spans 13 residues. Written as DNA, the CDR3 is TGTGCCAGCAGTTTTTCCCGGGCCCGGCCCCAGCATTTT. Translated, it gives CASSFSRARPQHF.

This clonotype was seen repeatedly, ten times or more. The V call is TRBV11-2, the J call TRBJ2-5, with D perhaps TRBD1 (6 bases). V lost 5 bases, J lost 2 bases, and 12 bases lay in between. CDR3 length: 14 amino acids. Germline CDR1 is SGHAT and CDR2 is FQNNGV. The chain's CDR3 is CASSEGGSQETQYF. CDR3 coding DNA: TGTGCCAGCAGCGAAGGGGGATCTCAAGAGACCCAGTACTTC.

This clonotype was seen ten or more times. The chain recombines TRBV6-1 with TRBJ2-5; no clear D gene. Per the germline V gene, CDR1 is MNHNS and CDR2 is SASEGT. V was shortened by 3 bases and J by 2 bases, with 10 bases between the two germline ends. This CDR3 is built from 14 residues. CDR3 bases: TGTGCCAGCAGTGACGCTAACGTACAAGAGACCCAGTACTTC. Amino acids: CASSDANVQETQYF.

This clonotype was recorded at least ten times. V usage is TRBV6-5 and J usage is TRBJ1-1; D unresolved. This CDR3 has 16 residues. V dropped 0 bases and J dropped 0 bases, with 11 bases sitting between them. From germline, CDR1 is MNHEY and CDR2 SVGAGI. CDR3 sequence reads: CASSYSGILMNTEAFF. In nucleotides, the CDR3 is TGTGCCAGCAGTTACTCGGGAATACTGATGAACACTGAAGCTTTCTTT.

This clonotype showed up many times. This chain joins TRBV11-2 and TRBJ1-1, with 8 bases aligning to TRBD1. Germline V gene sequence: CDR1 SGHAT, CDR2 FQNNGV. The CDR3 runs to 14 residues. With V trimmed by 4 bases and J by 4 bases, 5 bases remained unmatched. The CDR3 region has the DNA TGTGCCAGCAGCTCCACAGGGGGAGGCACTGAAGCTTTCTTT. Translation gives CASSSTGGGTEAFF.

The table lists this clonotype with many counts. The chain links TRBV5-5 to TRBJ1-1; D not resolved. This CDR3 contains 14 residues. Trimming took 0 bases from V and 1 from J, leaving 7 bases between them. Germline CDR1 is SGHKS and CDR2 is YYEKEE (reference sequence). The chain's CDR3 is CASSLAQSNTEAFF. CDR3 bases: TGTGCCAGCAGCTTGGCTCAGTCGAACACTGAAGCTTTCTTT.

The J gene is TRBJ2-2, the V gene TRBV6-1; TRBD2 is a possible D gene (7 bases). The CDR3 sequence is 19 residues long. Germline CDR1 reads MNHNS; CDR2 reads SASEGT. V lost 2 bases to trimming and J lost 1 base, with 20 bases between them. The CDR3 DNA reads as TGTGCCAGCAGTGAAAGGGGGGGGGGAGCAAGCAAGAACACCGGGGAGCTGTTTTTT. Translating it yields CASSERGGGASKNTGELFF.

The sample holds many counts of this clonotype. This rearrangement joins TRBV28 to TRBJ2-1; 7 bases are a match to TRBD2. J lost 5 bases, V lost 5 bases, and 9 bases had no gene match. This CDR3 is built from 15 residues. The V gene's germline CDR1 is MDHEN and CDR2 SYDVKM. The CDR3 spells CASSDHSGLDNEQFF. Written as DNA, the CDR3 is TGTGCCAGCAGTGACCATAGCGGGTTAGACAATGAGCAGTTCTTC.

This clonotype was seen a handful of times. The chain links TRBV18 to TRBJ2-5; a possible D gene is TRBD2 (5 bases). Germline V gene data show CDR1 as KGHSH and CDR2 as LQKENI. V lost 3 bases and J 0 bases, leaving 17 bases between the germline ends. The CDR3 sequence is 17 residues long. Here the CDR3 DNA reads TGTGCCAGCTCACCGCCTGAAGCGGCCACGTACCAAGAGACCCAGTACTTC. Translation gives CASSPPEAATYQETQYF.

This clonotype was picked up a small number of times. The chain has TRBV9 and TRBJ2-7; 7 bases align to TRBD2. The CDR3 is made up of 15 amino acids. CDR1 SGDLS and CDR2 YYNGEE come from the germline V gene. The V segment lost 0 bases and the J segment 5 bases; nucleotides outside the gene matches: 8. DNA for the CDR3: TGTGCCAGCAGCGTAGGCGGGGGAGAGGGCAACGAGCAGTACTTC. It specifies CASSVGGGEGNEQYF.